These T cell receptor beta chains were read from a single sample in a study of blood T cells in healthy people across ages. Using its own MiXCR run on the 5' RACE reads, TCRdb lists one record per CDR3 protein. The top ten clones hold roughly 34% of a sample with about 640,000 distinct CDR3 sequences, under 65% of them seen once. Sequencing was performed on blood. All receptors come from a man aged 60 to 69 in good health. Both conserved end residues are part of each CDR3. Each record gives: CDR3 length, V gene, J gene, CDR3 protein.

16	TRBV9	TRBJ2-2	CASSQLDRGGTGELFF
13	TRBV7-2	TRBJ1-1	CASSLVGPTEAFF
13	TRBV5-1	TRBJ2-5	CASSARGGQEQYF
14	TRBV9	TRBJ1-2	CASSADYLNYGYTF
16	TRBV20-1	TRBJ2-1	CSAQQTGTGGYNEQFF
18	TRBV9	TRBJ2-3	CASSVASTQGAGTDTQYF
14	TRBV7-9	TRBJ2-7	CASSHRQNSYEQYF
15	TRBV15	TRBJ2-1	CATSRDWRSYNEQFF
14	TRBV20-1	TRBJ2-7	CGSKEGSWAHEQYF
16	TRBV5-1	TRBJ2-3	CASSLGASGYTDTQYF
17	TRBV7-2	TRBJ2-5	CASSLGGTSGGQETQYF
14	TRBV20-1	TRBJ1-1	CSATTQGVGTEAFF
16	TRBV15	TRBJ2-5	CATSRDVRSGEETQYF
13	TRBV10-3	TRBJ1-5	CAISPGGDQPQHF
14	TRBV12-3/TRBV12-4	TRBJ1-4	CASTQTGADEKLFF
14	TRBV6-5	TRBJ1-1	CASSYRGVDTEAFF
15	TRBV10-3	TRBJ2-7	CAISEATGRSYEQYF
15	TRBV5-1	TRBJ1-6	CASSLALGLDSPLHF
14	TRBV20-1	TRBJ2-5	CSAGLQGSQETQYF
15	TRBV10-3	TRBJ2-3	CAISDQTGGPDTQYF
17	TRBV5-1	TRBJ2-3	CASSPGLAGGIRDTQYF
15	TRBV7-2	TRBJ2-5	CASSRTSGIQETQYF
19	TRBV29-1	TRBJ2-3	CSVGGASGGLLGGTDTQYF
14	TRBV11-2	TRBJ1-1	CASSLGQKNTEAFF
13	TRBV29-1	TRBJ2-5	CSAAAGGQETQYF
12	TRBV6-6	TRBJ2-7	CASSYSGRGQYF